The 12 T cell receptor beta chains presented below share a single source sample, sequenced in a study of T-cell memory formation after mild COVID-19. TCRdb recomputed calls from the 5' RACE reads with MiXCR, one row per CDR3 protein. The sample shows approximately 150,000 distinct CDR3 sequences, roughly 15% of them seen only once. The specimen sequenced was PBMCs or a T cell subset sorted from them (not recorded which). The receptors derive from an adult woman who had mild COVID-19 (a few samples of this study predate the infection). Cell type and time point are not known.

This clonotype came up a few times. The rearrangement uses TRBV20-1 and TRBJ2-1; D is ambiguous. Germline loops: CDR1 DFQATT, CDR2 SNEGSKA (reference sequence). CDR3 size: 14 residues. Trimming stripped 5 bases from V and 1 base from J, with 12 bases between. The CDR3: CSAWSAVSYNEQFF. DNA for the CDR3: TGCAGTGCTTGGAGCGCGGTATCCTACAATGAGCAGTTCTTC.

This clonotype was counted between two and nine times. This chain connects TRBV2 to TRBJ2-7; 7 bases fit TRBD2. The CDR3 length is 14 residues. The V and J ends lost 4 bases and 6 bases, in that order; junction bases with no gene match: 9. Germline CDR1 and CDR2: SNHLY and FYNNEI. CDR3 amino acids: CASSAGLGSSEQYF. The CDR3, as DNA: TGTGCCAGCAGTGCTGGACTAGGCTCGAGCGAGCAGTACTTC.

This clonotype was seen a few times. V and J are TRBV3-1 and TRBJ2-1; D remains unclear. The V and J ends lost 2 bases and 0 bases respectively, with 14 bases between them. This CDR3 spans 17 amino acids. Germline V gene sequence: CDR1 LGHDT, CDR2 YNNKEL (reference sequence). CDR3 loop: CASSQFSRLSSYNEQFF. The CDR3 DNA reads TGTGCCAGCAGCCAATTCTCGCGGCTTAGCTCCTACAATGAGCAGTTCTTC.

This clonotype was recorded a few times. The V and J genes are TRBV9 and TRBJ1-3; unclear D gene. CDR3 length: 17 residues. Trimming cost V 4 bases and J 0 bases, with 17 bases left between them. Per germline, CDR1 SGDLS and CDR2 YYNGEE. CDR3 DNA: TGTGCCAGCAGCACCAATCACCCCGGGTACTCTGGAAACACCATATATTTT. Translated, it gives CASSTNHPGYSGNTIYF.

This clonotype was counted only a few times. This chain uses TRBV9 with TRBJ2-2, with TRBD1 matching 10 bases. The CDR3 is made up of 16 amino acids. V was clipped by 1 base and J by 3 bases; unmatched bases: 3. Germline loops: CDR1 SGDLS, CDR2 YYNGEE. The CDR3 here is CASSVRTGGYTGELFF. The CDR3 nucleotides read TGTGCCAGCAGCGTACGGACAGGGGGGTACACCGGGGAGCTGTTTTTT.

This clonotype was found many times. The rearrangement links TRBV3-1 to TRBJ2-7; no clear D. The CDR3 consists of 11 residues. Germline V CDR1 and CDR2: LGHDT, YNNKEL (reference sequence). V lost 8 bases and J 3 bases, leaving 8 bases between the germline ends. This CDR3 reads CASGVGYEQYF. The CDR3 nucleotides are TGTGCCAGCGGGGTGGGCTACGAGCAGTACTTC.

This clonotype was detected only a few times. The J gene is TRBJ1-2, the V gene TRBV11-3; maybe TRBD1 (6 bases). The length of the CDR3 is 13 residues. V lost 6 bases and J lost 3, with 11 bases in between. CDR1 is SGHNT and CDR2 is YENEEA in the germline V gene. The CDR3 here is CASRSTGDYGYTF. For the CDR3, the DNA is TGTGCCAGCAGGTCGACAGGAGACTATGGCTACACCTTC.

The rearrangement joins TRBV24-1 to TRBJ2-2; D might be TRBD2 (6 bases). Trimming cost V 2 bases and J 0 bases, with 15 bases left between them. CDR1 and CDR2 (germline): KGHDR, SFDVKD. The CDR3 is 18 residues long. The CDR3 loop reads CATSDSRMGLSNTGELFF. The CDR3, as DNA: TGTGCCACCAGTGATTCGCGGATGGGACTGTCGAACACCGGGGAGCTGTTTTTT.

This clonotype was seen a handful of times. The chain couples TRBV29-1 to TRBJ2-1; D is perhaps TRBD1 or TRBD2 (5 bases each). This CDR3 has 11 residues. Germline CDR1 is SQVTM and CDR2 is ANQGSEA. V lost 7 bases and J 3 bases, leaving 7 bases between the germline ends. CDR3 nucleotides: TGCAGCGGGGGGAACTACAATGAGCAGTTCTTC. Amino acids: CSGGNYNEQFF.

J is TRBJ2-5 and V is TRBV15, with unresolved D. The V gene's germline CDR1 is LNHNV and CDR2 YYDKDF (reference sequence). This CDR3 has 12 amino acids. V gave up 1 base and J gave up 5 bases, with 5 bases separating them. CDR3 in amino acids: CATSRGVETQYF. DNA for the CDR3: TGTGCCACCAGCAGAGGGGTCGAGACCCAGTACTTC. The variable domain in full, with the rest retrieved from reference TRBV15 and TRBJ2-5, is DAMVIQNPRYQVTQFGKPVTLSCSQTLNHNVMYWYQQKSSQAPKLLFHYYDKDFNNEADTPDNFQSRRPNTSFCFLDIRSPGLGDTAMYLCATSRGVETQYFGPGTRLLVL.

In this sample, this clonotype turned up a few times. The CDR3 spells CASSEPISGTSSLIGGSYNEQFF. CDR3 in DNA: TGTGCCAGCAGTGAACCGATATCCGGGACTAGCAGCCTAATTGGGGGCTCCTACAATGAGCAGTTCTTC. The chain couples TRBV6-1 to TRBJ2-1; 9 bases are a match to TRBD2. The CDR3 runs 23 residues. The trim removed 2 bases at V and 0 bases at J, leaving 23 bases unmatched. The germline V gene has CDR1 MNHNS and CDR2 SASEGT.

The chain links TRBV12-3 or TRBV12-4 to TRBJ1-1; TRBD1 matches at 8 bases. V lost 5 bases to trimming and J lost 0 bases; unmatched junction nucleotides: 2. The CDR3 loop spans 14 amino acids. CDR3 DNA sequence: TGTGCCAGCAGTCAGGACAGGGTGAACACTGAAGCTTTCTTT. This gives the protein CASSQDRVNTEAFF.